This TCR beta chain was found in a study of cytomegalovirus exposure and HLA in healthy donors. Study-wide points: A later analysis appeared to link common viral pathogens to several of the most significant clusters. While the bulk of TCR sequences proved rare, some public TCRs turned up in many donors. Using a false discovery rate of 0.05, a later analysis showed that roughly 16,000 TCR beta sequences were associated with HLA alleles.

The study sampled nominally healthy donors, though unrecorded immune exposures were likely. Trimming took 5 bases from V and 2 from J, leaving 14 bases between them. The length of the CDR3 is 15 residues. Germline CDR1 reads MNHEY; CDR2 reads SMNVEV (reference sequence). Concerning this clone itself: The antigen is unknown.

The study ran its PCR with 60 Vbeta and 13 Jbeta primers. Measured with immunoSEQ multiplex PCR; TCRdb has only the in-frame clones, and not every one. The top ten clones hold around 4% of a sample with about 120,000 clones, 60% to 80% of them seen once. This sequence joins TRBV27 and TRBJ2-3; D possibly corresponds to TRBD2 (6 bases). The TCR sequence derives from a man aged 25 to 40 in good health and CMV-seronegative. The sequenced material came from PBMCs. The CDR3 region is CASSQRVLVTDTQYF. The DNA of the CDR3 is TGTGCCAGCAGTCAGCGGGTATTGGTCACAGATACGCAGTATTTT.